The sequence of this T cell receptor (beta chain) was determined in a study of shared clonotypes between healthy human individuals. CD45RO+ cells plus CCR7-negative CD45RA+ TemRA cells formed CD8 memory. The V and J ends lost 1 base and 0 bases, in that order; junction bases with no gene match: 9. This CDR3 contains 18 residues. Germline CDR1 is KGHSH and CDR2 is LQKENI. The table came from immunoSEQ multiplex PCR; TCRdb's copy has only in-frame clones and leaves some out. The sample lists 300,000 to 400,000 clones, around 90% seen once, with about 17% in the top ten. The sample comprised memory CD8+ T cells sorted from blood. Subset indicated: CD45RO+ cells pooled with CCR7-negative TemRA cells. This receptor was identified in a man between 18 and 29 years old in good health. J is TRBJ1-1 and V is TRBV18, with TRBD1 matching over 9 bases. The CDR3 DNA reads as TGTGCCAGCTCACCACTCCTCCCGGGACAGGGATTGAACACTGAAGCTTTCTTT. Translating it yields CASSPLLPGQGLNTEAFF.